These 22 T cell receptor beta chains were all obtained from the same sample, sequenced in a study of T cell repertoires in cytomegalovirus infection. For these receptors, no antigen is known. TCRdb redid the calling of the reads with MiXCR, one entry per CDR3 protein. This sample has 43,000 or so distinct CDR3 sequences, with about 19% found just once. The source was CD8+ T cells from cultured PBMCs, collected from culture after CMV antigen stimulation. The receptors were sampled from a human donor in good health (CMV status not recorded). Some clones in this sample may be carry-over from other donors' samples.

This clonotype was seen repeatedly, ten times or more. The chain uses TRBV11-3 and TRBJ2-1; 11 nucleotides match TRBD2. This CDR3 has 16 amino acids. The trim removed 3 bases at V and 5 bases at J, leaving 6 bases unmatched. CDR1 is SGHNT and CDR2 is YENEEA in the germline V gene. The DNA of the CDR3 is TGTGCCAGCAGCTTCATAGCGGGGGGGTTAGACAATGAGCAGTTCTTC. It encodes CASSFIAGGLDNEQFF. Combining the CDR3 with reference TRBV11-3 and TRBJ2-1 gives the whole variable domain EAGVVQSPRYKIIEKKQPVAFWCNPISGHNTLYWYLQNLGQGPELLIRYENEEAVDDSQLPKDRFSAERLKGVDSTLKIQPAELGDSAVYLCASSFIAGGLDNEQFFGPGTRLTVL.

This clonotype was observed many times. The rearrangement uses TRBV11-2 and TRBJ2-1, with D possibly called TRBD1 or TRBD2 (5 bases each). CDR1 SGHAT and CDR2 FQNNGV come from the germline V gene. The CDR3 consists of 13 residues. V lost 7 bases to trimming and J lost 10 bases, with 17 bases between them. CDR3 nucleotides: TGTGCCAGCACCACCCCCATAGGGGAGGAGCAGTTCTTC. It translates to CASTTPIGEEQFF.

For this clonotype: This may come from a read error, since a much larger clone is one base off. The chain combines TRBV12-3 or TRBV12-4 with TRBJ1-1; 7 nucleotides align to TRBD1. This CDR3 is built from 13 residues. The ends lost 3 bases at V and 7 bases at J; junction bases unmatched: 5. The CDR3 nucleotides read TGTGCCAGCAGTTTCGGGACAGCCATTGAAGCTTTCTTT. This encodes CASSFGTAIEAFF.

The table lists this clonotype with a few counts. The chain joins TRBV15 to TRBJ1-4; a possible D gene is TRBD1 (5 bases). The CDR3 is 15 residues long. In germline, CDR1 is LNHNV, CDR2 YYDKDF (reference sequence). V was trimmed by 1 base and J by 0 bases, leaving 6 bases between them. The CDR3 sequence is CATSRGGATNEKLFF. The CDR3 nucleotides read TGTGCCACCAGCAGAGGGGGGGCAACTAATGAAAAACTGTTTTTT.

This clonotype was counted many times. The chain employs TRBV7-2 and TRBJ2-1; TRBD2 might be the D (8 bases). This CDR3 is 17 amino acids long. The V gene lost 0 bases and the J gene lost 7 bases, with 19 bases spanning the gap. Per germline, CDR1 SGHTA and CDR2 FQGNSA. This CDR3 is CASSLALLAEGANEQFF. DNA for the CDR3: TGTGCCAGCAGCTTAGCGTTACTAGCGGAGGGGGCAAATGAGCAGTTCTTC.

As regards this clonotype: A clone one base away is much larger, so this may be a read error. V is TRBV4-3 and J is TRBJ2-7; maybe TRBD1 (6 bases). Trimming removed 1 base at V and 9 bases at J, with 16 bases between. The CDR3 consists of 14 residues. Germline lookup yields CDR1 LGHNA and CDR2 YSLEER. The chain's CDR3 is CASSQAGPGDGQYF. The DNA for the CDR3 is TGCGCCAGCAGCCAAGCTGGACCAGGGGACGGGCAGTACTTC.

The chain carries TRBV4-3 and TRBJ1-2, with D tentatively TRBD1 (5 bases). The V and J ends lost 3 bases and 8 bases respectively, with 10 bases between them. The germline V gene has CDR1 LGHNA and CDR2 YSLEER. The CDR3 runs 12 residues. CDR3 residues: CASSHPGGGYTF. In DNA form, the CDR3 reads TGCGCCAGCAGCCACCCGGGGGGAGGCTACACCTTC.

This clonotype appeared many times. The genes are TRBV20-1 and TRBJ1-1; a possible D gene is TRBD1 (5 bases). The CDR3 totals 14 residues. Germline CDR1 is DFQATT and CDR2 is SNEGSKA (reference sequence). Trimming pared 3 bases from V and 0 bases from J, leaving 11 bases between. CDR3 amino acids: CSASLSGLNTEAFF. The DNA of the CDR3 is TGCAGTGCTAGCCTATCGGGGCTGAACACTGAAGCTTTCTTT.

CDR3 bases: TGCAGCGCCGAGACAGAAATTGAAGCTTTCTTT. Protein sequence: CSAETEIEAFF. The chain carries TRBV29-1 and TRBJ1-1; the D gene is possibly TRBD1 (5 bases). CDR1 and CDR2 from the germline V gene are SQVTM and ANQGSEA. V was trimmed by 7 bases and J by 7 bases, leaving 13 bases between them. CDR3 length: 11 amino acids.

The table lists this clonotype with a few counts. V and J are TRBV19 and TRBJ1-5; a weak D match, TRBD1 (6 bases). Deletions cut 4 bases from V and 6 bases from J, with 13 bases between. CDR1 is LNHDA and CDR2 is SQIVND in the germline V gene (reference sequence). The CDR3 totals 14 residues. CDR3 sequence reads: CASSTGAMGQPQHF. In nucleotides, the CDR3 is TGTGCCAGTAGTACAGGGGCAATGGGTCAGCCCCAGCATTTT.

The genes are TRBV5-6 and TRBJ2-4, with a tentative D call TRBD1 (6 bases). Germline V gives CDR1 SGHDT, CDR2 YYEEEE. This CDR3 is 14 amino acids long. V was trimmed by 3 bases and J by 6 bases, leaving 13 bases between them. Written as DNA, the CDR3 is TGTGCCAGCAGCTCAGGGGCAGGGCGAAACATTCAGTACTTC. Amino acid sequence: CASSSGAGRNIQYF.

This clonotype was found many times. The chain carries TRBV7-8 and TRBJ1-1, with 7 bases matching TRBD1. The CDR3 has 17 amino acids. CDR1 is SGHVS, CDR2 FQNEAQ, per germline. V lost 5 bases and J lost 4; bases outside the gene matches: 16. Here the CDR3 reads CASSRNRNRGDFTEAFF. CDR3 bases: TGTGCCAGCAGCCGAAACCGAAACAGGGGTGATTTCACTGAAGCTTTCTTT.

This clonotype occurred a few times. The chain combines TRBV12-3 or TRBV12-4 with TRBJ1-2; 7 bases are shared with TRBD1. The CDR3 extends over 13 amino acids. V trimming: 6 bases; J trimming: 8 bases; junction bases outside the gene matches: 9. CDR3 sequence: CASRSTGPEGYTF. CDR3 coding DNA: TGTGCCAGCAGATCGACAGGGCCGGAAGGCTACACCTTC.

In this sample, this clonotype turned up many times. This chain's CDR3 is CASSFTAYNEQFF. As DNA, the CDR3 is TGTGCCAGCAGCTTTACAGCTTACAATGAGCAGTTCTTC. The genes are TRBV6-2 or TRBV6-3 and TRBJ2-1, with D unresolved. CDR1 is MNHEY, CDR2 SVGEGT, per germline. The CDR3 runs 13 residues. V lost 6 bases and J 4 bases, leaving 10 bases between the germline ends.

V and J are TRBV2 and TRBJ2-1; 8 bases align to TRBD2. Germline trimming cut 3 bases from V and 8 bases from J; bases unmatched to any gene: 12. The CDR3 contains 16 residues. Looked up from germline, CDR1 is SNHLY and CDR2 is FYNNEI. The DNA for the CDR3 is TGTGCCAGCAGTGATCCGGGGGGGCCGAAGGGGGATGAGCAGTTCTTC. It is translated as CASSDPGGPKGDEQFF. The whole variable domain, filled in from reference TRBV2 and TRBJ2-1, reads EPEVTQTPSHQVTQMGQEVILRCVPISNHLYFYWYRQILGQKVEFLVSFYNNEISEKSEIFDDQFSVERPDGSNFTLKIRSTKLEDSAMYFCASSDPGGPKGDEQFFGPGTRLTVL.

This clonotype has ten or more counts. CDR3 sequence (DNA): TGTGCCAGCAGCTTAGGAGGTTCCTACGAGCAGTACTTC. Amino acids: CASSLGGSYEQYF. This rearrangement joins TRBV11-2 to TRBJ2-7; D uncertain. Deletions cut 1 base from V and 1 base from J, with 5 bases between. CDR3 length: 13 amino acids. The germline V gene encodes CDR1 SGHAT and CDR2 FQNNGV.

This clonotype was seen a few times. The chain has TRBV4-1 and TRBJ2-2; 11 bases align to TRBD2. CDR1 and CDR2 from the germline V gene are MGHRA and YSYEKL. Trimming took 0 bases from V and 12 from J; bases not matched to a gene: 12. This CDR3 spans 17 amino acids. Here the CDR3 DNA reads TGCGCCAGCAGCCAAGAAACGGGACTAGCGGACATTTTTAAGCTGTTTTTT. This codes for CASSQETGLADIFKLFF.

The chain combines TRBV6-2 or TRBV6-3 with TRBJ1-1; tentatively, D is TRBD1 (6 bases). Germline V gene data show CDR1 as MNHEY and CDR2 as SVGEGT. This CDR3 contains 15 residues. Trimming cost V 1 base and J 1 base, with 10 bases left between them. Here the CDR3 reads CASSYYRDGNTEAFF. CDR3 bases: TGTGCCAGCAGTTACTACAGGGACGGGAACACTGAAGCTTTCTTT.

The chain combines TRBV28 with TRBJ2-1, with D maybe TRBD1 (5 bases). This CDR3 has 12 amino acids. Germline values: CDR1 MDHEN, CDR2 SYDVKM. Trimming pared 2 bases from V and 14 bases from J, leaving 13 bases between. The CDR3: CASSLSRVAEFF. In nucleotides, the CDR3 is TGTGCCAGCAGTTTAAGCAGGGTGGCGGAGTTCTTC.

The table lists this clonotype with many counts. The chain uses TRBV28 and TRBJ1-4, with D unclear. Trimming took off 2 bases at V and 5 bases at J, with 6 bases between the two ends. The CDR3 runs to 13 residues. Germline lookup yields CDR1 MDHEN and CDR2 SYDVKM. The CDR3 sequence: CASSLRRNEKLFF. In DNA, the CDR3 is TGTGCCAGCAGTTTAAGACGGAATGAAAAACTGTTTTTT. The full variable domain, completed using reference TRBV28 and TRBJ1-4, is DVKVTQSSRYLVKRTGEKVFLECVQDMDHENMFWYRQDPGLGLRLIYFSYDVKMKEKGDIPEGYSVSREKKERFSLILESASTNQTSMYLCASSLRRNEKLFFGSGTQLSVL.

This clonotype was detected many times. The CDR3 bases are TGTGCCATCAGGGAACTAACAGGGGCCAACACTGAAGCTTTCTTT. Translating it yields CAIRELTGANTEAFF. The chain combines TRBV10-3 with TRBJ1-1, with TRBD1 matching over 7 bases. J was trimmed by 2 bases and V by 6 bases; bases with no gene match: 9. The germline CDR1 and CDR2 sequences are ENHRY and SYGVKD. There are 15 residues in the CDR3.

This clonotype showed up many times. V and J are TRBV27 and TRBJ1-1; 8 nucleotides align to TRBD1. The CDR3 totals 15 residues. Germline values: CDR1 MNHEY, CDR2 SMNVEV (reference sequence). With V trimmed by 5 bases and J by 5 bases, 10 bases remained unmatched. CDR3 sequence (DNA): TGTGCCAGCAGTCCTCCTCCCGACAGGGGAACTGAAGCTTTCTTT. This translates into CASSPPPDRGTEAFF.